These 22 T cell receptor beta chains were sequenced from one sample in a study of beta chain features in type 1 diabetes. Of the isolated RNA, all was reverse transcribed, and so the sequenced material was expressed TCRB transcripts. TCRdb's table, derived via immunoSEQ multiplex PCR, lists solely in-frame clones and lacks some. The sample carries more than 150,000 clones, about 13% recorded once. The sequenced sample was central memory CD4+ T cells from blood. The receptors were sampled from a woman under 30 in good health.

There are a few counts of this clone. This sequence joins TRBV2 and TRBJ2-3; TRBD2 is a possible D gene (7 bases). Germline lookup yields CDR1 SNHLY and CDR2 FYNNEI. Trimming stripped 5 bases from V and 4 bases from J, with 16 bases between. The CDR3 spans 15 residues. The CDR3 DNA reads as TGTGCCAGCAGTCCCCAGGGGACTAACCCAGATACGCAGTATTTT. Amino acid sequence: CASSPQGTNPDTQYF. Looking up the rest from reference TRBV2 and TRBJ2-3 gives the full variable domain: EPEVTQTPSHQVTQMGQEVILRCVPISNHLYFYWYRQILGQKVEFLVSFYNNEISEKSEIFDDQFSVERPDGSNFTLKIRSTKLEDSAMYFCASSPQGTNPDTQYFGPGTRLTVL.

The gene calls are TRBV6-1 and TRBJ2-1; possible D gene TRBD1, 5 bases. CDR1 MNHNS and CDR2 SASEGT come from the germline V gene. V was pared by 10 bases and J by 3 bases, with 10 bases between. This CDR3 spans 12 amino acids. The CDR3 sequence: CATRDSYNEQFF. The CDR3 nucleotides are TGTGCCACCCGAGACAGCTACAATGAGCAGTTCTTC.

The J gene is TRBJ2-2, the V gene TRBV15; no definite D call. Germline CDR1 reads LNHNV; CDR2 reads YYDKDF (reference sequence). With 5 bases removed from V and 0 bases from J, the gap between germline ends came to 7 bases. This CDR3 contains 14 residues. CDR3 nucleotide sequence: TGTGCCACCAGCCCCGGAGCGAACACCGGGGAGCTGTTTTTT. Translation gives CATSPGANTGELFF. Complete variable domain (other parts from reference TRBV15 and TRBJ2-2): DAMVIQNPRYQVTQFGKPVTLSCSQTLNHNVMYWYQQKSSQAPKLLFHYYDKDFNNEADTPDNFQSRRPNTSFCFLDIRSPGLGDTAMYLCATSPGANTGELFFGEGSRLTVL.

This clone was seen a handful of times. V and J are TRBV30 and TRBJ2-7; TRBD1 agrees at 10 bases. CDR1 is GTSNPN, CDR2 SVGIG, per germline (reference sequence). The V segment lost 3 bases and the J segment 2 bases; nucleotides outside the gene matches: 10. The length of the CDR3 is 16 residues. The CDR3 DNA reads as TGTGCCTGGAGAGACCAGCCGGGACAGGGGACCTACGAGCAGTACTTC. It encodes CAWRDQPGQGTYEQYF.

The J gene is TRBJ2-3, the V gene TRBV6-6; no firm D call. Trimming stripped 5 bases from V and 1 base from J, with 10 bases between. Germline CDR1 MNHNY, CDR2 SVGAGI (reference sequence). The CDR3 has 14 residues. For the CDR3, the DNA is TGTGCCAGCAGTAATTACCGCGGCACAGATACGCAGTATTTT. Translating gives CASSNYRGTDTQYF.

The rearrangement uses TRBV6-5 and TRBJ1-1; tentative D call: TRBD1 (6 bases). The CDR3 consists of 14 residues. Germline V gives CDR1 MNHEY, CDR2 SVGAGI. Deletions cut 7 bases from V and 7 bases from J, with 19 bases between. The CDR3 DNA follows: TGTGCCAGCAAGAAAATGGGCACAGGGCTTGAAGCTTTCTTT. Translating it yields CASKKMGTGLEAFF.

This chain links TRBV6-6 with TRBJ2-3, with D possibly matching TRBD1 (6 bases). CDR1 is MNHNY and CDR2 is SVGAGI in the germline V gene (reference sequence). The CDR3 extends over 15 amino acids. V lost 2 bases and J lost 6, with 15 bases in between. This chain's CDR3 is CASSYASGAGDTQYF. CDR3 DNA sequence: TGTGCCAGCAGTTACGCCTCAGGGGCTGGGGATACGCAGTATTTT.

This clone was counted between two and nine times. V gene TRBV4-2 combines with J gene TRBJ2-1; D is perhaps TRBD2 (6 bases). The CDR3 loop spans 17 amino acids. The V and J ends lost 0 bases and 2 bases respectively, with 14 bases between them. Germline CDR1 and CDR2: LGHNA and YNFKEQ. CDR3 DNA sequence: TGTGCCAGCAGCCAAGAAGTAGCGGTACACACCTACAATGAGCAGTTCTTC. Residues: CASSQEVAVHTYNEQFF.

The chain recombines TRBV6-1 with TRBJ1-1, with a weak D call TRBD1 (5 bases). The V and J ends lost 4 bases and 1 base respectively, with 16 bases between them. Germline V gives CDR1 MNHNS, CDR2 SASEGT. The CDR3 length is 16 residues. CDR3 nucleotides: TGTGCCAGCAGTGGCGTTTTCAGGGCTAAGAACACTGAAGCTTTCTTT. This sequence encodes CASSGVFRAKNTEAFF.

This clone was seen many times. The chain is built from TRBV7-7 and TRBJ2-5; 9 positions agree with TRBD2. The CDR3 has 15 residues. Per the germline V gene, CDR1 is SSHAT and CDR2 is FNYEAQ (reference sequence). J gave up 1 base and V 5 bases, and 5 bases lay outside the gene matches. CDR3 amino acids: CASSPGSGGQETQYF. The CDR3 DNA follows: TGTGCCAGCAGCCCCGGTAGCGGGGGCCAAGAGACCCAGTACTTC.

This clone showed up many times. V usage is TRBV7-2 and J usage is TRBJ1-4, with 9 positions matching TRBD1. Trimming removed 6 bases from V and 6 bases from J; junction bases left unmatched: 5. The CDR3 has 14 residues. CDR1 is SGHTA and CDR2 is FQGNSA in the germline V gene. The CDR3 spells CASRSRQGDEKLFF. For the CDR3, the DNA is TGTGCCAGCAGATCCCGACAGGGGGATGAAAAACTGTTTTTT.

The rearrangement links TRBV6-5 to TRBJ2-7; possible D gene TRBD2, 5 bases. The CDR3 has 14 amino acids. Per germline, CDR1 MNHEY and CDR2 SVGAGI. Trimming left V 4 bases short and J 3 bases short, with 13 bases between. This chain's CDR3 is CASSSTWENYEQYF. The DNA of the CDR3 is TGTGCCAGCAGTTCTACGTGGGAGAACTACGAGCAGTACTTC.

The chain joins TRBV18 to TRBJ2-1; no clear D gene. The CDR3 has 15 residues. With 0 bases removed from V and 1 base from J, the gap between germline ends came to 7 bases. Germline V gene sequence: CDR1 KGHSH, CDR2 LQKENI. The CDR3 sequence is CASSPPTPSYNEQFF. For the CDR3, the DNA is TGTGCCAGCTCACCACCCACACCTTCCTACAATGAGCAGTTCTTC.

This clone has only a few counts. The chain combines TRBV5-6 with TRBJ2-2; possible D gene TRBD2, 6 bases. CDR3 length: 19 amino acids. V lost 1 base and J lost 6, with 25 bases in between. Germline lookup yields CDR1 SGHDT and CDR2 YYEEEE. Here the CDR3 reads CASSLLAGSASFNAGELFF. The CDR3 DNA sequence: TGTGCCAGCAGCTTGTTGGCGGGGTCCGCCTCGTTTAACGCCGGGGAGCTGTTTTTT. The full variable domain, its missing parts supplied by reference TRBV5-6 and TRBJ2-2, is DAGVTQSPTHLIKTRGQQVTLRCSPKSGHDTVSWYQQALGQGPQFIFQYYEEEERQRGNFPDRFSGHQFPNYSSELNVNALLLGDSALYLCASSLLAGSASFNAGELFFGEGSRLTVL.

There are a few counts of this clone. This CDR3 is CASSPTRQGPKAFF. The CDR3 DNA follows: TGTGCCAGCAGCCCCACCCGACAGGGCCCAAAAGCTTTCTTT. The V and J genes are TRBV14 and TRBJ1-1, with TRBD1 matching 7 bases. Germline CDR1 SGHDN, CDR2 FVKESK. The junction had 11 bases not matched to a gene; V was cut back by 4 bases and J by 9 bases. The CDR3 has 14 residues.

The chain carries TRBV28 and TRBJ2-1, with 10 bases that match TRBD1. The germline CDR1 and CDR2 sequences are MDHEN and SYDVKM. V was pared by 6 bases and J by 9 bases, with 11 bases of the junction left unmatched. This CDR3 is 15 amino acids long. The CDR3, as DNA: TGTGCCAGCAGGACCCGGGACAGGGGTTATGGTGAGCAGTTCTTC. Amino acid sequence: CASRTRDRGYGEQFF.

This clone was seen a handful of times. The V call is TRBV19, the J call TRBJ1-4, with no clear D. The CDR3 has 14 amino acids. V shed 2 bases and J shed 8 bases, with 12 bases lying between them. The germline gives CDR1 LNHDA, CDR2 SQIVND (reference sequence). The CDR3 sequence is CASSIRGSGEKLFF. For the CDR3, the DNA is TGTGCCAGTAGTATACGCGGAAGTGGGGAAAAACTGTTTTTT.

Turning to this clone: At one of its ends the junction is not consistent with the germline gene, which may arise from a read error. The chain joins TRBV5-4 to TRBJ2-1; no firm D call. This CDR3 spans 15 amino acids. The germline gives CDR1 SGHNT, CDR2 YYREEE (reference sequence). The CDR3 nucleotides are TGCGCCAGCAGCCAAGTTGGCCAGATTTACAATGAGCAGTTCTTC. It encodes CASSQVGQIYNEQFF.

The chain has TRBV7-2 and TRBJ2-7; 11 bases align to TRBD2. The CDR3 spans 15 residues. J lost 2 bases, V lost 6 bases, and 6 bases had no gene match. CDR1 SGHTA and CDR2 FQGNSA come from the germline V gene. CDR3 coding DNA: TGTGCCAGCAGGACAGGTAGCGGGAGGGCCTACGAGCAGTACTTC. Its translation is CASRTGSGRAYEQYF.

J is TRBJ2-3 and V is TRBV7-3; TRBD1 matches at 7 bases. V lost 5 bases to trimming and J lost 10 bases; unmatched junction nucleotides: 6. Germline V gene sequence: CDR1 SGHTA, CDR2 FQGTGA. The length of the CDR3 is 12 residues. The CDR3: CASSDRTGAQYF. The CDR3 nucleotides are TGTGCCAGCAGCGATCGAACAGGGGCGCAGTATTTT.

This clone was counted at least ten times. This chain uses TRBV5-1 with TRBJ2-2; tentatively, D is TRBD1 (6 bases). The CDR3 totals 14 residues. CDR1 is SGHRS and CDR2 is YFSETQ in the germline V gene. Deletions cut 4 bases from V and 6 bases from J, with 13 bases between. CDR3 coding DNA: TGCGCCAGCAGCACAGGACAGTTTCCCGGGGAGCTGTTTTTT. This gives the protein CASSTGQFPGELFF.

This clone appeared a few times. The V gene is TRBV4-3, the J gene TRBJ2-2; 7 bases are a match to TRBD1. V lost 1 base, J lost 5 bases, and 16 bases stayed unmatched. Germline lookup yields CDR1 LGHNA and CDR2 YSLEER. The CDR3 is 19 residues long. CDR3 sequence reads: CASSQAPNYRDSYTGELFF. The DNA for the CDR3 is TGCGCCAGCAGCCAAGCCCCCAATTATCGGGACAGCTATACCGGGGAGCTGTTTTTT.